The clone carrying this TCR beta chain has a count of ten or more. The time point denotes: newly diagnosed GD, antithyroid drugs for less than 3 months. The TCR library was made from RNA extracted from PBMCs. Researchers made TCR beta libraries by using iRepertoire HTBI primers and running Arm-PCR on CDR3 regions. Each CDR3 protein gets one entry after TCRdb re-called the multiplex PCR reads with MiXCR. This table holds a few hundred thousand distinct CDR3 sequences, 15% to 20% found once. The germline CDR1 and CDR2 sequences are MNHEY and SMNVEV (reference sequence). V shed 10 bases, J shed 1 base, and the junction held 3 bases outside the gene matches. This CDR3 has 12 residues. This specimen comes from a study of regulatory T cells in long-lasting Graves disease. This sample also appeared in a second study, on T cells in Graves' hyperthyroidism and ophthalmopathy.

The J gene is TRBJ2-5, the V gene TRBV27; 7 nucleotides line up with TRBD1. The clonotype was recovered from a woman aged 25 to 39 with Graves disease. The starting material was peripheral blood mononuclear cells (PBMCs), obtained at new diagnosis, from a patient treated with antithyroid drugs. The CDR3 nucleotides are TGTGCCACCCGGGACAGCCAAGAGACCCAGTACTTC. It codes for CATRDSQETQYF.